This T cell receptor beta chain was identified during a study of blood T cell repertoires in COVID-19. Trimming cost V 1 base and J 6 bases; bases outside gene matches: 9. Germline CDR1 and CDR2: SGHVS and FNYEAQ. This CDR3 has 16 residues. How the authors handled the data: Estimation of nucleated cell counts was performed using reference gene primer amplification. Assay: immunoSEQ multiplex PCR; the TCRdb copy retains only in-frame clones and omits some. V and J calls and clone size are as listed in that table; D and trimming were resolved from the DNA. The table includes roughly 72,000 clones, 79% detected once.

The specimen sequenced was peripheral blood. This receptor was identified in a woman of 80 years or more with active or convalescent COVID-19. The J gene is TRBJ2-1, the V gene TRBV7-6; 7 bases match TRBD1. In DNA, the CDR3 is TGTGCCAGCAGCTTAGGCCGACAGGGTAGGGTCAATGAGCAGTTCTTC. This encodes CASSLGRQGRVNEQFF. The full variable domain, in which reference TRBV7-6 and TRBJ2-1 provide the parts outside the CDR3, is GAGVSQSPRYKVTKRGQDVALRCDPISGHVSLYWYRQALGQGPEFLTYFNYEAQQDKSGLPNDRFSAERPEGSISTLTIQRTEQRDSAMYRCASSLGRQGRVNEQFFGPGTRLTVL.